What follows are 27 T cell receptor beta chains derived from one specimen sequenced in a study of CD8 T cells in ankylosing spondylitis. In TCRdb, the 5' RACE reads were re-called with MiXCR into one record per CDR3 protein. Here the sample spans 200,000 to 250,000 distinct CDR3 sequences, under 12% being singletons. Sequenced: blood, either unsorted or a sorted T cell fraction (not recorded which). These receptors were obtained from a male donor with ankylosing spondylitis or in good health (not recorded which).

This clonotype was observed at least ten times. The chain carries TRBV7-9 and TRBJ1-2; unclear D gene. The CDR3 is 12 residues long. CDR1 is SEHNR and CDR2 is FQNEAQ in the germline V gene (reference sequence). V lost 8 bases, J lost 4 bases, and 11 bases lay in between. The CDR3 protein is CASRGAVYGYTF. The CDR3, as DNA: TGTGCCAGCCGAGGTGCGGTCTATGGCTACACCTTC.

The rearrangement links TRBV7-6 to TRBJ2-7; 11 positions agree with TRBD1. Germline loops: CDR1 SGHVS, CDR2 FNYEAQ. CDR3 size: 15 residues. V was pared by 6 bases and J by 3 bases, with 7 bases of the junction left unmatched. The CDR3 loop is CASSLGGQGVYEQYF. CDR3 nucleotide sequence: TGTGCCAGCAGTTTGGGGGGACAGGGGGTCTACGAGCAGTACTTC.

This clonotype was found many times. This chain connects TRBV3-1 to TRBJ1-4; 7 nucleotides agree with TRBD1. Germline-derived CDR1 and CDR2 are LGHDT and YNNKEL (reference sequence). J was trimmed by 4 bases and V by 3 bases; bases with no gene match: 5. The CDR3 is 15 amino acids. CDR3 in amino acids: CASSQYRGINEKLFF. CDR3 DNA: TGTGCCAGCAGCCAGTACAGGGGAATTAATGAAAAACTGTTTTTT.

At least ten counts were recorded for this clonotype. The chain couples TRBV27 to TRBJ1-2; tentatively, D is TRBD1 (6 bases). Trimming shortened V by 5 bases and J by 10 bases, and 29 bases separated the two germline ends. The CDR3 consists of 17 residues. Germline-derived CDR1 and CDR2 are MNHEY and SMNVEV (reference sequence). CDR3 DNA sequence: TGTGCCAGCAGTCCCCTATCCGGGACAAGGGGCGAACCAGTCTACACCTTC. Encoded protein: CASSPLSGTRGEPVYTF.

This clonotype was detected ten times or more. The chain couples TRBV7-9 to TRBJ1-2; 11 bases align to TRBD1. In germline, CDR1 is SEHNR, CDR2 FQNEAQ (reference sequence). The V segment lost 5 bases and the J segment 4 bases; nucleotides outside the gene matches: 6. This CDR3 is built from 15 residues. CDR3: CASSRGQGDVYGYTF. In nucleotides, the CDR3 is TGTGCCAGCAGCCGGGGACAGGGGGACGTCTATGGCTACACCTTC.

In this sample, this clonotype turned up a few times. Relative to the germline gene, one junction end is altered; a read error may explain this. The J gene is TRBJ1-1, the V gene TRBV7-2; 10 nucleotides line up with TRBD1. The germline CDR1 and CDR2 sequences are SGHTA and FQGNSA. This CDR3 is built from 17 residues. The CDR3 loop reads CASSPFLGQGMNAEAFF. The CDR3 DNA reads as TGTGCCAGCAGCCCATTCCTGGGACAGGGGATGAACGCTGAAGCTTTCTTT.

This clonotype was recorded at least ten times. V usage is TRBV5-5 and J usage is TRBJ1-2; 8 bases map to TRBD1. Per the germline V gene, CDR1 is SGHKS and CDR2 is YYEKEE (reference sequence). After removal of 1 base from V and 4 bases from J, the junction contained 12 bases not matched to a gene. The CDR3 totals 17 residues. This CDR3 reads CASSLFEAGGRGYGYTF. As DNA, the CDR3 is TGTGCCAGCAGCTTGTTTGAGGCAGGGGGCAGGGGCTATGGCTACACCTTC. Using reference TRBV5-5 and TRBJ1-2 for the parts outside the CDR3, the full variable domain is DAGVTQSPTHLIKTRGQQVTLRCSPISGHKSVSWYQQVLGQGPQFIFQYYEKEERGRGNFPDRFSARQFPNYSSELNVNALLLGDSALYLCASSLFEAGGRGYGYTFGSGTRLTVV.

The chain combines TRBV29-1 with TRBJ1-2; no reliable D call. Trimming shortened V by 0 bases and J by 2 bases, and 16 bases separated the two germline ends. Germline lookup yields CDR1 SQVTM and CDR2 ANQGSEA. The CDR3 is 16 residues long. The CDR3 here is CSVEDPRSRMNYGYTF. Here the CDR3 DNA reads TGCAGCGTTGAAGATCCACGGTCGAGGATGAACTATGGCTACACCTTC.

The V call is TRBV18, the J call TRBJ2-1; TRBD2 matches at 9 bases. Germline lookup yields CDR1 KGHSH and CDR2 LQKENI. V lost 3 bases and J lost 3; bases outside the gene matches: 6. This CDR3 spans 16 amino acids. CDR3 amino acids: CASSPNLAGFYNEQFF. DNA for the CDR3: TGTGCCAGCTCACCCAATCTAGCGGGGTTCTACAATGAGCAGTTCTTC.

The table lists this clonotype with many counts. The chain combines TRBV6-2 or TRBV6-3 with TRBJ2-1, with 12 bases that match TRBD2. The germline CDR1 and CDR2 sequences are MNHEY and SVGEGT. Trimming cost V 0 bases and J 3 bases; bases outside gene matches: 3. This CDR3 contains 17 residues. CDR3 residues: CASSYSPSGGVYNEQFF. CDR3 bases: TGTGCCAGCAGTTACTCCCCTAGCGGGGGGGTCTACAATGAGCAGTTCTTC.

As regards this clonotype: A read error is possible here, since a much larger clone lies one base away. The CDR3 sequence is CGADDGRIYGYTF. The CDR3 coding sequence is TGCGGTGCGGATGACGGGAGAATTTATGGCTACACCTTC. This sequence joins TRBV20-1 and TRBJ1-2; D is ambiguous. The CDR3 is 13 amino acids. Looked up from germline, CDR1 is DFQATT and CDR2 is SNEGSKA (reference sequence).

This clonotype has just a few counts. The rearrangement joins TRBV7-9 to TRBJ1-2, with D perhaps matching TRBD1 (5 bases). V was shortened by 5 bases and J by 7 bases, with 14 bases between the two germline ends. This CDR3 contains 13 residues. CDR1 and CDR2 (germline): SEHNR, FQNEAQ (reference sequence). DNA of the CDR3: TGTGCCAGCAGCCCCCGGGACCTTAGTGGCTACACCTTC. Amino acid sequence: CASSPRDLSGYTF.

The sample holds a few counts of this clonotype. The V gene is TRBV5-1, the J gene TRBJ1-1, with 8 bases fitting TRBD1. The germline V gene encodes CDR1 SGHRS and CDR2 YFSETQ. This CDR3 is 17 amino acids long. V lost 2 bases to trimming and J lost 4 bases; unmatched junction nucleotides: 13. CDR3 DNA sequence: TGCGCCAGCAGCTTAAGGTCCTCCAGGGGGCGCGGCACTGAAGCTTTCTTT. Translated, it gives CASSLRSSRGRGTEAFF. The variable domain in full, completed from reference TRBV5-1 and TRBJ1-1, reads KAGVTQTPRYLIKTRGQQVTLSCSPISGHRSVSWYQQTPGQGLQFLFEYFSETQRNKGNFPGRFSGRQFSNSRSEMNVSTLELGDSALYLCASSLRSSRGRGTEAFFGQGTRLTVV.

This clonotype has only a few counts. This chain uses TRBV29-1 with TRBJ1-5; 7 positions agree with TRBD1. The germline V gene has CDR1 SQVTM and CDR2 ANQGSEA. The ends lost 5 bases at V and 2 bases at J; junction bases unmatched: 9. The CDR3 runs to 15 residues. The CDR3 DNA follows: TGCAGCGTTATCCAGGGGGACGCGGGCAATCAGCCCCAGCATTTT. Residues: CSVIQGDAGNQPQHF.

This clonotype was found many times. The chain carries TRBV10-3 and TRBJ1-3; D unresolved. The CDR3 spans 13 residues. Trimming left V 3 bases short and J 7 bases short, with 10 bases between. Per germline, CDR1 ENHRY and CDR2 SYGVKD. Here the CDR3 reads CAISEQSGNTIYF. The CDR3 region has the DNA TGTGCCATCAGTGAACAGAGCGGGAACACCATATATTTT.

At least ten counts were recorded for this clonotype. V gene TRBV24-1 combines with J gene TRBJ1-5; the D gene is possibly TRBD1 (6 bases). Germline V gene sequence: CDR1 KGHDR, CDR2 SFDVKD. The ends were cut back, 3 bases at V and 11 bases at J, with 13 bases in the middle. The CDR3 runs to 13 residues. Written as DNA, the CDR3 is TGTGCCACCAGTGATCCCGGGACATCCACCCAGCATTTT. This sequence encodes CATSDPGTSTQHF.

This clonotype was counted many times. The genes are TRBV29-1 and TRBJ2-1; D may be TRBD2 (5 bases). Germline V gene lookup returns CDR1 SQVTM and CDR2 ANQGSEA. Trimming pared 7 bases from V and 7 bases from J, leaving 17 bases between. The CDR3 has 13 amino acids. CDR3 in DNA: TGCAGCGCATCCCACGGGGTCGTAAATGAGCAGTTCTTC. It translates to CSASHGVVNEQFF.

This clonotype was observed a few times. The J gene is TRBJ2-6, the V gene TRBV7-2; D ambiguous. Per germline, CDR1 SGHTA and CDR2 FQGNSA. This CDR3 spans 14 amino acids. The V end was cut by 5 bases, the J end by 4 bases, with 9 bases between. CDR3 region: CASSLLLGANVLTF. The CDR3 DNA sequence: TGTGCCAGCAGCCTCCTACTCGGGGCCAACGTCCTGACTTTC.

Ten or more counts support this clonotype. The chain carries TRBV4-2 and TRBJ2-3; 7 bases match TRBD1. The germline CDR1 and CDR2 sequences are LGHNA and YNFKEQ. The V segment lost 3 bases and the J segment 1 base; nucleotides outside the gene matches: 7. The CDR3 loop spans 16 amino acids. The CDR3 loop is CASSHQSGQGTDTQYF. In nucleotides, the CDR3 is TGTGCCAGCAGCCACCAAAGTGGACAGGGCACAGATACGCAGTATTTT.

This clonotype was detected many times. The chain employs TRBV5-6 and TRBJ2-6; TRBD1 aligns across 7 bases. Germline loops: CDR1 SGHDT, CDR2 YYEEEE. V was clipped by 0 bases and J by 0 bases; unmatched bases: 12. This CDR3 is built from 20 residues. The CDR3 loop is CASSLVGISGQSSGANVLTF. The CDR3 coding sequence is TGTGCCAGCAGCTTGGTAGGGATCTCGGGACAGAGCTCTGGGGCCAACGTCCTGACTTTC.

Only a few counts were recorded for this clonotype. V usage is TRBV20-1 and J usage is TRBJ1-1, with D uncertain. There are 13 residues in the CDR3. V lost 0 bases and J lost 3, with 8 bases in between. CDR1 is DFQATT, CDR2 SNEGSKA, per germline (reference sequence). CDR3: CSARDLMDTEAFF. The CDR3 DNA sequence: TGCAGTGCTAGAGATCTTATGGACACTGAAGCTTTCTTT.

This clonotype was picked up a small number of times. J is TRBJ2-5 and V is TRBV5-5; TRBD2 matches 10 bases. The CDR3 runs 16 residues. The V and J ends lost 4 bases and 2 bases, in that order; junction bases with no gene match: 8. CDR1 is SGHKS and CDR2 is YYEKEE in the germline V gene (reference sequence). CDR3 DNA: TGTGCCAGCAGCATCGGTAGCGGGGGGCTACAAGAGACCCAGTACTTC. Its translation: CASSIGSGGLQETQYF.

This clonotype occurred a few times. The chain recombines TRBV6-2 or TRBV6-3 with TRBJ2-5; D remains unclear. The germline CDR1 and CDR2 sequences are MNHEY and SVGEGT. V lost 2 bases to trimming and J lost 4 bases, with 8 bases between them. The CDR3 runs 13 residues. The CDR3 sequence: CASSYRARETQYF. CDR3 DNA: TGTGCCAGCAGTTACAGGGCCCGAGAGACCCAGTACTTC.

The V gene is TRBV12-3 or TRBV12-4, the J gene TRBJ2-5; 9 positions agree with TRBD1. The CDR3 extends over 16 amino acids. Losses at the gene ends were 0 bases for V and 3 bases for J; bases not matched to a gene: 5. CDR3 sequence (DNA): TGTGCCAGCAGTTTAGCGACAGGGGGGTCGGAAGAGACCCAGTACTTC. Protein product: CASSLATGGSEETQYF.

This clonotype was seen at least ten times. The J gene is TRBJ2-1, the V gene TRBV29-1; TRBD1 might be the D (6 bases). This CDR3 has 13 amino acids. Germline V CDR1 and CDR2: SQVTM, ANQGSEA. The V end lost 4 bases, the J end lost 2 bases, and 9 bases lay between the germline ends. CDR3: CSVAQGAYNEQFF. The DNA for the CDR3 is TGCAGCGTTGCACAGGGAGCCTACAATGAGCAGTTCTTC.

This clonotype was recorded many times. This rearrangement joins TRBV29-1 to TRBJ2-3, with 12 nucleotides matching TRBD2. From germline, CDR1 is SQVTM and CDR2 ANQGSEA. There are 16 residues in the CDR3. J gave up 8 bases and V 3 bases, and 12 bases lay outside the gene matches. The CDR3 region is CSVESGTSGLGGTQYF. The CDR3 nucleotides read TGCAGCGTTGAGTCTGGGACTAGCGGGTTAGGGGGTACGCAGTATTTT.

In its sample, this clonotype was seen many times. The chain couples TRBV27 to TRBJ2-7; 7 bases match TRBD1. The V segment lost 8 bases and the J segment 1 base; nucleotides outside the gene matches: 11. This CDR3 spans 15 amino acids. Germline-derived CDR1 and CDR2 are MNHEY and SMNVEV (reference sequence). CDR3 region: CASQPDRAASYEQYF. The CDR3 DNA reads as TGTGCCAGCCAACCCGACAGGGCAGCTTCCTACGAGCAGTACTTC.